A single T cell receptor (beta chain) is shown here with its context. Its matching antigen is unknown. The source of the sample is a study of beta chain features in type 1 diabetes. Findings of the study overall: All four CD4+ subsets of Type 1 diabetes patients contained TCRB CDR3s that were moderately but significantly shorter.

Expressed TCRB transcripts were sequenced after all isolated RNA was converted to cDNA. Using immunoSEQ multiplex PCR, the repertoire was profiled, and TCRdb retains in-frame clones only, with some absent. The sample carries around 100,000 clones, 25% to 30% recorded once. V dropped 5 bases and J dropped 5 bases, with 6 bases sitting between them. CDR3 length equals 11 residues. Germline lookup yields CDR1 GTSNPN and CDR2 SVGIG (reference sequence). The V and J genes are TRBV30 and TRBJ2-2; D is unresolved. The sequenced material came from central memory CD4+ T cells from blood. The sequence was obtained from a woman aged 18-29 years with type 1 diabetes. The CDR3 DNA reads TGTGCCTGGGGCAAGACCGGGGAGCTGTTTTTT. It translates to CAWGKTGELFF.